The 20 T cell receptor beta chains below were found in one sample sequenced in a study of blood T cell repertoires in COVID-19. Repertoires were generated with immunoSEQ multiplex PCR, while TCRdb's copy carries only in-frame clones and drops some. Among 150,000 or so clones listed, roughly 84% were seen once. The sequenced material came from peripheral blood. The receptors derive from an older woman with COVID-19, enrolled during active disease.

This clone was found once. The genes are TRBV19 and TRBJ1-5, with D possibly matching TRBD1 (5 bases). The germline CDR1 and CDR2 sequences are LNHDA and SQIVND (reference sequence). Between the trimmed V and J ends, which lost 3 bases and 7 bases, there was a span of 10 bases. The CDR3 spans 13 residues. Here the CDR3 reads CASSIRVGQPQHF. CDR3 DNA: TGTGCCAGTAGTATCAGGGTGGGGCAGCCCCAGCATTTT.

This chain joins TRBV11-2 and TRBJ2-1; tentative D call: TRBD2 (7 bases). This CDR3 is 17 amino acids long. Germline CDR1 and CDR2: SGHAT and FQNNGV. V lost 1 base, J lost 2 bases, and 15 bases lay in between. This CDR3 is CASSLGRGGPTYNEQFF. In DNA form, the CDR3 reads TGTGCCAGCAGCTTAGGAAGGGGGGGCCCCACCTACAATGAGCAGTTCTTC.

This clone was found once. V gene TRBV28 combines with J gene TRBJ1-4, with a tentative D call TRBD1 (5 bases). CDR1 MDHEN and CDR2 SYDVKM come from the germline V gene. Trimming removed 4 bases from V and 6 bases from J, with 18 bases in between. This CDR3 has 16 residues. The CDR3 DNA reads TGTGCCAGCAGTTACCGAGTTGGGCAGGGATATGAAAAACTGTTTTTT. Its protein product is CASSYRVGQGYEKLFF.

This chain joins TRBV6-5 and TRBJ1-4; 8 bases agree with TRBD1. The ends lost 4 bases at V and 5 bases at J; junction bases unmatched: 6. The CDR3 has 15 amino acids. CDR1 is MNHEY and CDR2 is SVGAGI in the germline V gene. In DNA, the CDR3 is TGTGCCAGCAGTTCCTGGACAGGGTCCAATGAAAAACTGTTTTTT. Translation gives CASSSWTGSNEKLFF.

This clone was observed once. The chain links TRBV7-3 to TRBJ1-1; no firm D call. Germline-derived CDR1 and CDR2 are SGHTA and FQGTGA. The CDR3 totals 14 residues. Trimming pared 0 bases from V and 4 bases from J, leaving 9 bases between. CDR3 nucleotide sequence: TGTGCCAGCAGCTTAACGCCCAGGATCACTGAAGCTTTCTTT. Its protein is CASSLTPRITEAFF.

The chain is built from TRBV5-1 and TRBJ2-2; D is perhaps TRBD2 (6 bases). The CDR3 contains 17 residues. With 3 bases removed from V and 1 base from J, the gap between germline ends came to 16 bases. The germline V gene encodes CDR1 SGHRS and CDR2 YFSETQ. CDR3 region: CASSSLLATLNTGELFF. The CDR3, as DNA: TGCGCCAGCAGCTCCCTGCTAGCGACGCTGAACACCGGGGAGCTGTTTTTT. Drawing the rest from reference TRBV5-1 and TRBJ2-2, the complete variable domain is KAGVTQTPRYLIKTRGQQVTLSCSPISGHRSVSWYQQTPGQGLQFLFEYFSETQRNKGNFPGRFSGRQFSNSRSEMNVSTLELGDSALYLCASSSLLATLNTGELFFGEGSRLTVL.

The DNA of the CDR3 is TGTGCCTGGAGGGGGGGGCTTCGTTATGGCTACACCTTC. Translating it yields CAWRGGLRYGYTF. The genes are TRBV30 and TRBJ1-2, with TRBD1 as a possible D gene (6 bases). Trimming stripped 3 bases from V and 5 bases from J, with 13 bases between. CDR1 is GTSNPN, CDR2 SVGIG, per germline (reference sequence). The CDR3 sequence is 13 residues long.

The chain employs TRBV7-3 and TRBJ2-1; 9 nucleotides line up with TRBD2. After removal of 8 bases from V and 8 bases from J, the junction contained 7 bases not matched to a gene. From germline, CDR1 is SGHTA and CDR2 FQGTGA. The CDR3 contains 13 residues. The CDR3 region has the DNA TGTGCCAGCGGGGCTAGCGGGATCCATGAGCAGTTCTTC. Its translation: CASGASGIHEQFF. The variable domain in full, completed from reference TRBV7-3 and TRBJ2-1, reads GAGVSQTPSNKVTEKGKYVELRCDPISGHTALYWYRQSLGQGPEFLIYFQGTGAADDSGLPNDRFFAVRPEGSVSTLKIQRTERGDSAVYLCASGASGIHEQFFGPGTRLTVL.

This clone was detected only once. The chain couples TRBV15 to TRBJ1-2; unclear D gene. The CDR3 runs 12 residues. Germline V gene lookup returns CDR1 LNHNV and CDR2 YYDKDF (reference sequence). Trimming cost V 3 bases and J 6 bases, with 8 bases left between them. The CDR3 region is CATSRGGNGYTF. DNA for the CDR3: TGTGCCACCAGCAGGGGCGGGAATGGCTACACCTTC.

The DNA for the CDR3 is TGTGCCAGTAGTATAGGCAGGGTGCACTATGGCTACACCTTC. It encodes CASSIGRVHYGYTF. The V and J genes are TRBV19 and TRBJ1-2, with a weak D call TRBD1 (5 bases). Per germline, CDR1 LNHDA and CDR2 SQIVND (reference sequence). The CDR3 runs 14 residues. The V gene lost 1 base and the J gene lost 3 bases, with 9 bases spanning the gap.

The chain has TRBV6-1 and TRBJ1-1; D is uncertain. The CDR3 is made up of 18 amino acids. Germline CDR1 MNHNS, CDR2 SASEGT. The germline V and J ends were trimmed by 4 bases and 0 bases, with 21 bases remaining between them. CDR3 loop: CASSARGDSQYMNTEAFF. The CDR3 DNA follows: TGTGCCAGCAGTGCGCGAGGCGACTCACAATATATGAACACTGAAGCTTTCTTT.

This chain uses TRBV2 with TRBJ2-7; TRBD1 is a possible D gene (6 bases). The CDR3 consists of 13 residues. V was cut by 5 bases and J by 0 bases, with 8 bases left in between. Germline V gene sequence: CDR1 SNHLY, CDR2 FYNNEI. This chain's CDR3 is CASSRTVSYEQYF. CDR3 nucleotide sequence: TGTGCCAGCAGTCGGACAGTCTCCTACGAGCAGTACTTC.

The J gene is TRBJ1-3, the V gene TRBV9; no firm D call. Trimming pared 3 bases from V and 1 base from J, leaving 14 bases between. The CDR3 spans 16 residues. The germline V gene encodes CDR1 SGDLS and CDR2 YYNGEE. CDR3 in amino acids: CASSALQEGSGNTIYF. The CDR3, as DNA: TGTGCCAGCAGCGCCCTGCAGGAGGGTTCTGGAAACACCATATATTTT.

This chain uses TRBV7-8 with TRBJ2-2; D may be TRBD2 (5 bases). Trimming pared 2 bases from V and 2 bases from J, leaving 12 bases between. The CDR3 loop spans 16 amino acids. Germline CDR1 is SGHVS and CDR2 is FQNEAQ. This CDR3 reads CASSLYWTPNTGELFF. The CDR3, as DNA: TGTGCCAGCAGCTTATACTGGACTCCTAACACCGGGGAGCTGTTTTTT.

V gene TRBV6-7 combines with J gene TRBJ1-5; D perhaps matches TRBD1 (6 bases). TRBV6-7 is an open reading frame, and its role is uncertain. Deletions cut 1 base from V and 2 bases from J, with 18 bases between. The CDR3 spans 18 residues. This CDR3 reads CASSYCGTGKKGNQPQHF. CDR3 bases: TGTGCCAGCAGTTACTGTGGTACAGGGAAAAAAGGCAATCAGCCCCAGCATTTT.

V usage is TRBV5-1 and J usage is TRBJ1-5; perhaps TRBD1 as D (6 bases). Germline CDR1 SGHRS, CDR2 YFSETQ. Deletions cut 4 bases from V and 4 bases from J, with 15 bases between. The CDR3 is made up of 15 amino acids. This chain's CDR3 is CASSPRGGSNQPQHF. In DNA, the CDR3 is TGCGCCAGCAGCCCAAGGGGGGGTTCTAATCAGCCCCAGCATTTT.

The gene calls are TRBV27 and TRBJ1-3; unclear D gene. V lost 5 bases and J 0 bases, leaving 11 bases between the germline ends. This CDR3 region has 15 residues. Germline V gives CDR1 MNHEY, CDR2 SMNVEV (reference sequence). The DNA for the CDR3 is TGTGCCAGCAGTCCCCGGTCACTCTCTGGAAACACCATATATTTT. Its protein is CASSPRSLSGNTIYF.

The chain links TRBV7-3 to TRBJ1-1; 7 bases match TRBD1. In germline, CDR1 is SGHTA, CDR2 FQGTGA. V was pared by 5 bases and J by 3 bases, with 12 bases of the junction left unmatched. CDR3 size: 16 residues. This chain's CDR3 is CASSPQGPLLDTEAFF. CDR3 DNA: TGTGCCAGCAGCCCACAGGGGCCGCTCTTGGACACTGAAGCTTTCTTT.

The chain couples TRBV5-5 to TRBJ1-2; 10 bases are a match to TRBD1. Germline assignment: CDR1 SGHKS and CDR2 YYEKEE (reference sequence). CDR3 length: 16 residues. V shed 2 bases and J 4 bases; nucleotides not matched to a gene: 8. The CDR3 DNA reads TGTGCCAGCAGCTTTTCCCTGGACAGGGGGGCCTATGGCTACACCTTC. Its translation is CASSFSLDRGAYGYTF.

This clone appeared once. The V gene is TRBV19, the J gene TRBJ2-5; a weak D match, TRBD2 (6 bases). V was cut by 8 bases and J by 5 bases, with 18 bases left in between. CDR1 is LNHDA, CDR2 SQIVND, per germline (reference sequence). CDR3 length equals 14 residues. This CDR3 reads CASGNGGARETQYF. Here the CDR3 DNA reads TGTGCCAGTGGAAACGGCGGGGCTAGGGAGACCCAGTACTTC.